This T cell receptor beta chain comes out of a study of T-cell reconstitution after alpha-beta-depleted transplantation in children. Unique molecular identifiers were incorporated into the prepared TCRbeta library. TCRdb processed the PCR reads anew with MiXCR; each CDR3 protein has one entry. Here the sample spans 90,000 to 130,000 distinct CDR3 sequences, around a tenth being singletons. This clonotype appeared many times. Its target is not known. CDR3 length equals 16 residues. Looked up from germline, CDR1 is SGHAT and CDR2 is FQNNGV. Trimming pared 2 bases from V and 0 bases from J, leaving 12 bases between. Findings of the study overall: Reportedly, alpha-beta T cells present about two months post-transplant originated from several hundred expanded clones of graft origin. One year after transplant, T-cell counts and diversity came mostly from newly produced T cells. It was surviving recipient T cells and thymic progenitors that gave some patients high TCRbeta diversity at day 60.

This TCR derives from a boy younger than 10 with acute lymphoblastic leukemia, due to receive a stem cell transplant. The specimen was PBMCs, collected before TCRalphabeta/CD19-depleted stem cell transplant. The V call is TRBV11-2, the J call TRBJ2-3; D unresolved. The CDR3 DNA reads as TGTGCCAGCAGCTTACCTGTGGAAGCTAGCACAGATACGCAGTATTTT. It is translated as CASSLPVEASTDTQYF. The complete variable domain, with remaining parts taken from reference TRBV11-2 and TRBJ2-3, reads EAGVAQSPRYKIIEKRQSVAFWCNPISGHATLYWYQQILGQGPKLLIQFQNNGVVDDSQLPKDRFSAERLKGVDSTLKIQPAKLEDSAVYLCASSLPVEASTDTQYFGPGTRLTVL.